This T cell receptor (beta chain) was sequenced during a study of T-cell memory formation after mild COVID-19. MiXCR, run by TCRdb on the 5' RACE reads, gives a single entry per CDR3 protein. Counted here are approximately 580,000 distinct CDR3 sequences, approximately 20% occurring once; the ten biggest clones make up about an eighth. A word on this clonotype: Its specificity is unknown.

Germline V gene sequence: CDR1 SGHRS, CDR2 YFSETQ. This CDR3 is 17 amino acids long. V gave up 0 bases and J gave up 4 bases; unmatched junction bases: 10. Broader study findings: Among clones contracting day 15 to 85, CD4/CD8 was balanced, whereas later expanders leaned CD4+.

Input material: PBMCs or a T cell subset sorted from them (not recorded which). V usage is TRBV5-1 and J usage is TRBJ2-1; 7 bases line up with TRBD1. The clonotype was recovered from an adult woman who had mild COVID-19 (a few samples of this study predate the infection). Cell type and time point are not known. The CDR3 region has the DNA TGCGCCAGCAGCTTGGTGCCGTTGGGGACAGTTTACAATGAGCAGTTCTTC. This encodes CASSLVPLGTVYNEQFF.